This T cell receptor (beta chain) was documented in a study of T cells in Graves' hyperthyroidism and ophthalmopathy. Study-wide findings and caveats: Peripheral blood also featured most of the thyroid clonotypes expanded above 0.001. Before onset, ophthalmopathy was predicted by the model a median about 6.2 months earlier.

The V gene's germline CDR1 is SGDLS and CDR2 YYNGEE. The CDR3 has 16 residues. Trimming took 4 bases from V and 8 from J; bases not matched to a gene: 14. This clonotype occurred a few times. Its matching antigen is unknown. Amplified regions were TCR beta CDR3 sequences from RNA transcripts. First-round RT-PCR targeting the TCR CDR3 was performed with the HTBI primer set. TCRdb fed the multiplex PCR reads into MiXCR, producing one record per CDR3 protein. The data contain a few hundred thousand distinct CDR3 sequences, over 15% of them singletons. Disease lasting under 3 months, a NOSPECS grade of at least 4, and a Clinical Activity Score of at least 3 were features of the ophthalmopathy patients.

The sample consisted of blood. The chain combines TRBV9 with TRBJ1-2; 10 bases line up with TRBD1. The sequence was obtained from a woman in her sixties or seventies with Graves' ophthalmopathy. CDR3 loop: CASSSHQGQGVMGYTF. The CDR3 bases are TGTGCCAGCAGCTCACACCAAGGACAGGGGGTTATGGGCTACACCTTC. Variable domain in full (rest from reference TRBV9 and TRBJ1-2): DSGVTQTPKHLITATGQRVTLRCSPRSGDLSVYWYQQSLDQGLQFLIQYYNGEERAKGNILERFSAQQFPDLHSELNLSSLELGDSALYFCASSSHQGQGVMGYTFGSGTRLTVV.